The sequence of this T cell receptor (beta chain) was determined in a study of vaccination and CD4 T cells after COVID-19. Study-level information: For post-vaccine samples, collection took place a median about 70 days after dose two, ranging from 14 to 241. Overlapping spike peptides of SARS-CoV-2, HCoV-NL63, HCoV-OC43 and HCoV-229E were used, and cells were stimulated with them. Researchers treated control cultures with a CEFX pool, an HIV-1 Nef pool, or no peptide.

CDR1 is MNHEY, CDR2 SMNVEV, per germline (reference sequence). This CDR3 spans 16 amino acids. V gave up 5 bases and J gave up 2 bases, with 13 bases separating them. Treatment defined: roughly 10-day PBMC culture with coronavirus spike peptide pools or control peptides (ViraFEST assay). Comment on this clonotype: Its antigen is undetermined.

Cultured CD4+ T cells had their DNA profiled by the Oncomine TCR Beta short-read assay. Each CDR3 protein gets one entry after TCRdb re-called the PCR reads with MiXCR. The sample lists about 20,000 distinct CDR3 sequences, roughly three fifths occurring once. Findings of the study overall: Although the median of SARS-CoV-2-reactive clonotypes rose from about 20 to 38, the change was not significant.

This clonotype was obtained from a human donor who had recovered from COVID-19. The specimen sequenced was CD4+ T cells from blood, cultured in vitro. J is TRBJ2-6 and V is TRBV27, with D perhaps matching TRBD2 (5 bases). CDR3 sequence reads: CASSPSPGAGANVLTF. The CDR3 coding sequence is TGTGCCAGCAGTCCCTCCCCCGGGGCTGGGGCCAACGTCCTGACTTTC. Drawing the rest from reference TRBV27 and TRBJ2-6, the complete variable domain is EAQVTQNPRYLITVTGKKLTVTCSQNMNHEYMSWYRQDPGLGLRQIYYSMNVEVTDKGDVPEGYKVSRKEKRNFPLILESPSPNQTSLYFCASSPSPGAGANVLTFGAGSRLTVL.